The 2 T cell receptor beta chains below all came from one sample that was sequenced in a study of regulatory T cells in long-lasting Graves disease. Described time point: newly diagnosed GD, antithyroid drugs for less than 3 months. There was RNA extracted from PBMCs, and the TCR library was made from it. Combining iRepertoire HTBI primers with Arm-PCR of CDR3 regions, the authors built TCR beta libraries. TCRdb re-derived calls from the multiplex PCR reads in MiXCR, one entry per CDR3 protein. The sample records about 400,000 distinct CDR3 sequences, about 16% being singletons. This sample was also put to use in a study of T cells in Graves' hyperthyroidism and ophthalmopathy.

The sample here was peripheral blood mononuclear cells (PBMCs), taken at new diagnosis, from a patient treated with antithyroid drugs. The receptors come from a woman under 30 with Graves disease.

The V gene is TRBV7-3, the J gene TRBJ1-1, with a tentative D call TRBD1 (5 bases). Germline V gene sequence: CDR1 SGHTA, CDR2 FQGTGA. The CDR3 covers 13 residues. V was cut by 5 bases and J by 7 bases, with 14 bases left in between. In DNA form, the CDR3 reads TGTGCCAGCAGCGTAAACCGGGACGGTGAAGCTTTCTTT. Translating it yields CASSVNRDGEAFF.

This clonotype turned up a few times. The chain links TRBV6-5 to TRBJ2-7; 10 bases align to TRBD2. CDR1 is MNHEY, CDR2 SVGAGI, per germline. V trimming: 2 bases; J trimming: 6 bases; junction bases outside the gene matches: 7. This CDR3 has 15 amino acids. This chain's CDR3 is CASSYPSSGRSEQYF. DNA of the CDR3: TGTGCCAGCAGTTACCCGTCTAGCGGGAGAAGCGAGCAGTACTTC.